The 12 T cell receptor beta chains listed next were all sequenced from one sample in a study of beta chain features in type 1 diabetes. The investigators reverse transcribed all of the isolated RNA, so they sequenced expressed TCRB transcripts. Produced via immunoSEQ multiplex PCR; TCRdb's table is partial and in-frame only. The data hold around 56,000 clones, with under 60% observed a single time. No cognate antigen is known for these TCRs. Study results and caveats: Across all four CD4+ subsets, people with type 1 diabetes showed modestly shorter TCRB CDR3s.

The specimen was Tregs from blood. These receptors all stem from a woman aged 40 to 50 with type 1 diabetes.

The CDR3 region is CASSPGTGRGFGQYF. CDR3 bases: TGTGCCAGCAGCCCCGGGACAGGGAGGGGGTTTGGGCAGTACTTC. The V and J genes are TRBV7-2 and TRBJ2-7, with 9 bases lining up with TRBD1. Germline V gives CDR1 SGHTA, CDR2 FQGNSA. This CDR3 comprises 15 residues. V lost 5 bases to trimming and J lost 9 bases; unmatched junction nucleotides: 14.

The rearrangement joins TRBV19 to TRBJ2-5, with TRBD2 matching over 9 bases. There are 14 residues in the CDR3. The J segment lost 4 bases and the V segment lost 4 bases, leaving 4 bases of the junction unmatched. Germline CDR1 reads LNHDA; CDR2 reads SQIVND (reference sequence). CDR3 DNA sequence: TGTGCCAGTAGTAGCGGGAGGGCCGGAGAGACCCAGTACTTC. It yields the protein CASSSGRAGETQYF.

J is TRBJ2-7 and V is TRBV30, with D perhaps TRBD2 (6 bases). Germline lookup yields CDR1 GTSNPN and CDR2 SVGIG (reference sequence). Trimming took off 2 bases at V and 4 bases at J, with 9 bases between the two ends. CDR3 length: 12 amino acids. The CDR3 DNA reads as TGTGCCTGGAGTCCAAGCGGGTACGAGCAGTACTTC. It is translated as CAWSPSGYEQYF.

This clone was seen a few times. The rearrangement links TRBV4-1 to TRBJ1-5; D possibly corresponds to TRBD1 (6 bases). CDR1 is MGHRA, CDR2 YSYEKL, per germline. The V gene lost 4 bases and the J gene lost 3 bases, with 19 bases spanning the gap. This CDR3 is 17 amino acids long. The DNA of the CDR3 is TGCGCCAGCAGCCCCGGCGGTTTGCAGGGGTACAATCAGCCCCAGCATTTT. This gives the protein CASSPGGLQGYNQPQHF.

The chain carries TRBV7-2 and TRBJ1-3, with 9 positions matching TRBD1. This CDR3 region has 17 residues. Trimming removed 5 bases from V and 0 bases from J; junction bases left unmatched: 8. Germline CDR1 reads SGHTA; CDR2 reads FQGNSA. The CDR3 loop reads CASSRPGQGFSGNTIYF. CDR3 sequence (DNA): TGTGCCAGCAGCCGCCCGGGACAGGGATTCTCTGGAAACACCATATATTTT.

V usage is TRBV7-2 and J usage is TRBJ1-1, with no clear D. This CDR3 contains 14 residues. CDR1 SGHTA and CDR2 FQGNSA come from the germline V gene. Trimming pared 3 bases from V and 0 bases from J, leaving 8 bases between. CDR3 region: CASSFGKVNTEAFF. The CDR3 bases are TGTGCCAGCAGCTTCGGGAAAGTGAACACTGAAGCTTTCTTT. Together with reference TRBV7-2 and TRBJ1-1, the CDR3 gives the full variable domain: GAGVSQSPSNKVTEKGKDVELRCDPISGHTALYWYRQSLGQGLEFLIYFQGNSAPDKSGLPSDRFSAERTGGSVSTLTIQRTQQEDSAVYLCASSFGKVNTEAFFGQGTRLTVV.

The rearrangement uses TRBV7-2 and TRBJ1-5; possible D gene TRBD1, 6 bases. Germline loops: CDR1 SGHTA, CDR2 FQGNSA. The germline V and J ends were trimmed by 5 bases and 3 bases, with 11 bases remaining between them. The CDR3 spans 14 residues. CDR3 region: CASSVGHYNQPQHF. CDR3 DNA: TGTGCCAGCAGCGTGGGACACTACAATCAGCCCCAGCATTTT.

The genes are TRBV7-2 and TRBJ2-6; TRBD1 matches at 8 bases. V lost 2 bases, J lost 3 bases, and 3 bases stayed unmatched. The CDR3 loop spans 16 amino acids. Germline V lookup: CDR1 SGHTA, CDR2 FQGNSA. CDR3 nucleotides: TGTGCCAGCAGCTTACAGGGGGCGGGTGGGGCCAACGTCCTGACTTTC. Protein: CASSLQGAGGANVLTF.

The chain couples TRBV6-5 to TRBJ2-6; no reliable D call. Germline lookup yields CDR1 MNHEY and CDR2 SVGAGI. The CDR3 is 15 residues long. The ends were cut back, 6 bases at V and 1 base at J, with 10 bases in the middle. The CDR3 is CASRTGASGANVLTF. The CDR3 DNA reads as TGTGCCAGCAGAACCGGTGCGTCTGGGGCCAACGTCCTGACTTTC.

This chain links TRBV10-3 with TRBJ2-3; 7 bases map to TRBD1. The J segment lost 2 bases and the V segment lost 6 bases, leaving 8 bases of the junction unmatched. In germline, CDR1 is ENHRY, CDR2 SYGVKD. The CDR3 totals 15 residues. The CDR3 DNA reads TGTGCCATCAGAGTCCGGGACAGTAACACAGATACGCAGTATTTT. This gives the protein CAIRVRDSNTDTQYF.

This clone was seen only a few times. This chain links TRBV10-3 with TRBJ1-1; D possibly corresponds to TRBD1 (5 bases). CDR3 length: 13 amino acids. Trimming stripped 4 bases from V and 2 bases from J, with 8 bases between. CDR1 ENHRY and CDR2 SYGVKD come from the germline V gene. The chain's CDR3 is CAISARENTEAFF. The CDR3 coding sequence is TGTGCCATCAGTGCCAGGGAAAACACTGAAGCTTTCTTT.

This sequence joins TRBV5-1 and TRBJ1-1, with TRBD1 matching 8 bases. V dropped 1 base and J dropped 4; count of bases not matched to a gene: 3. Germline-derived CDR1 and CDR2 are SGHRS and YFSETQ. The CDR3 has 14 residues. This CDR3 is CASSLTTGGTEAFF. CDR3 bases: TGCGCCAGCAGCTTGACTACAGGGGGCACTGAAGCTTTCTTT. Using reference TRBV5-1 and TRBJ1-1 for the parts outside the CDR3, the full variable domain is KAGVTQTPRYLIKTRGQQVTLSCSPISGHRSVSWYQQTPGQGLQFLFEYFSETQRNKGNFPGRFSGRQFSNSRSEMNVSTLELGDSALYLCASSLTTGGTEAFFGQGTRLTVV.